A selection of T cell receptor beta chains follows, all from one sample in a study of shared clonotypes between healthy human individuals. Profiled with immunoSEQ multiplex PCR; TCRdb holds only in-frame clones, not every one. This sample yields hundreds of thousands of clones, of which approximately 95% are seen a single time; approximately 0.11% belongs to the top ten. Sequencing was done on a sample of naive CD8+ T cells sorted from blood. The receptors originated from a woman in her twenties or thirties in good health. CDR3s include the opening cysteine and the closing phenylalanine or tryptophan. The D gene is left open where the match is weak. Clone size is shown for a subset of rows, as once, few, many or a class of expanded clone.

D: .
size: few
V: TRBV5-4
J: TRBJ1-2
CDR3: CASSSDGAVGYTF
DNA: TGTGCCAGCAGCTCGGATGGGGCGGTTGGCTACACCTTC

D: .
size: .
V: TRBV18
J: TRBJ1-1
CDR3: CASSPNPGTPAFF
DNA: TGTGCCAGCTCACCGAACCCCGGGACACCAGCTTTCTTT

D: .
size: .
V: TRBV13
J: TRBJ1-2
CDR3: CASSLGTANNYGYTF
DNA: TGTGCCAGCAGCTTAGGGACAGCAAATAACTATGGCTACACCTTC

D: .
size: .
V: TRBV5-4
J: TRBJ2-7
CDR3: CASSFPGELLQYF
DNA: TGTGCCAGCAGCTTCCCAGGGGAGCTACTGCAGTACTTC

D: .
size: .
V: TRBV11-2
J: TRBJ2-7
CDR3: CASSLYSLGDEQYF
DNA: TGTGCCAGCAGCTTATATTCCCTGGGGGACGAGCAGTACTTC

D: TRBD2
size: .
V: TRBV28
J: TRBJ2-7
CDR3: CASRIGLARSYEQYF
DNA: TGTGCCAGCAGAATTGGACTAGCTCGCTCCTACGAGCAGTACTTC

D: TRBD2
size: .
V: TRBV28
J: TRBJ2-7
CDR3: CASSLGLAVYEQYF
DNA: TGTGCCAGCAGCCTCGGGCTAGCGGTCTACGAGCAGTACTTC

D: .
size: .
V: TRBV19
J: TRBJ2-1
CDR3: CASSIDLWGNEQFF
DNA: TGTGCCAGTAGTATAGATCTATGGGGTAATGAGCAGTTCTTC

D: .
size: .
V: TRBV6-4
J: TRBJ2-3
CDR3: CASQTAVKPDTDTQYF
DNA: TGTGCCAGCCAAACGGCGGTCAAACCGGACACAGATACGCAGTATTTT

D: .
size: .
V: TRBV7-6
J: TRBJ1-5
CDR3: CASSEGNSNQPQHF
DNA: TGTGCCAGCAGCGAGGGGAATAGCAATCAGCCCCAGCATTTT

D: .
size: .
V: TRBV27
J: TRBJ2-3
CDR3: CASSFFGSTDTQYF
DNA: TGTGCCAGCAGTTTTTTCGGGAGCACAGATACGCAGTATTTT

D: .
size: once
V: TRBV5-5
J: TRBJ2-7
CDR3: CASSLWRGSYEQYF
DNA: TGTGCCAGCAGCTTGTGGAGGGGAAGCTACGAGCAGTACTTC

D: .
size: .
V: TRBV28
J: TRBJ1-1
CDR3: CASSLDWDPNTEAFF
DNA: TGTGCCAGCAGTTTGGATTGGGATCCGAACACTGAAGCTTTCTTT

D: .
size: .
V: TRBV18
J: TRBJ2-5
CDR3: CASSPTGSLPETQYF
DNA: TGTGCCAGCTCCCCTACAGGGTCCTTACCCGAGACCCAGTACTTC

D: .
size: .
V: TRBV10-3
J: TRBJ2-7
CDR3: CAISESVTYEQYF
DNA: TGTGCCATCAGTGAGTCTGTAACCTACGAGCAGTACTTC

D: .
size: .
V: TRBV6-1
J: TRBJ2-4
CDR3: CASSEGEDILLKNIQYF
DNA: TGTGCCAGCAGTGAAGGGGAGGATATACTACTTAAAAACATTCAGTACTTC

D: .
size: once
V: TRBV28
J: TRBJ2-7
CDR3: CASSQGKRDTYSYEQYF
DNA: TGTGCCAGCAGCCAGGGAAAACGGGACACATACTCCTACGAGCAGTACTTC

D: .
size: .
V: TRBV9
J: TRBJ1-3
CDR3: CASSPWAGATLAGNTIYF
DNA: TGTGCCAGCAGCCCCTGGGCAGGGGCGACCCTAGCTGGAAACACCATATATTTT

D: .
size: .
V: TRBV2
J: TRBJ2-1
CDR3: CASSASEVTDYNEQFF
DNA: TGTGCCAGCAGCGCCTCAGAAGTTACCGATTACAATGAGCAGTTCTTC

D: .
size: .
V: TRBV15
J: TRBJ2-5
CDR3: CATSRGLGGVQETQYF
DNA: TGTGCCACCAGCAGAGGATTGGGCGGGGTCCAAGAGACCCAGTACTTC

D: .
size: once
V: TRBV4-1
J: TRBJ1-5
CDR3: CASSQDRQNNNQPQHF
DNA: TGCGCCAGCAGCCAAGATCGGCAGAACAACAATCAGCCCCAGCATTTT

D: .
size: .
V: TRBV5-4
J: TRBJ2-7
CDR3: CASSLPGTGDPNEQYF
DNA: TGTGCCAGCAGTTTGCCAGGCACGGGCGACCCCAACGAGCAGTACTTC

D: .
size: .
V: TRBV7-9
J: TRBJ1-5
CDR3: CASSLAGANQPQHF
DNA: TGTGCCAGCAGCTTAGCTGGTGCCAATCAGCCCCAGCATTTT

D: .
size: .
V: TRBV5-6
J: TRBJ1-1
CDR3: CASSSGWSTEAFF
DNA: TGTGCCAGCAGCTCAGGGTGGAGCACTGAAGCTTTCTTT

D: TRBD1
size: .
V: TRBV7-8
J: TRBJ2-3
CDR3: CASSIRDSYRDTQYF
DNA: TGTGCCAGCAGCATCCGGGACAGCTATAGAGATACGCAGTATTTT

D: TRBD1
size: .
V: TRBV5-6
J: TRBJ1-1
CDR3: CASSLGGQGDYLNTEAFF
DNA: TGTGCCAGCAGCTTGGGGGGACAGGGGGATTACCTGAACACTGAAGCTTTCTTT

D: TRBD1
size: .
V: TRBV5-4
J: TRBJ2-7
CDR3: CASSIDRGHEQYF
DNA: TGTGCCAGCAGCATCGACAGGGGACACGAGCAGTACTTC

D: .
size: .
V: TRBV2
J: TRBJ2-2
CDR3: CASRSSTGELFF
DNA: TGTGCCAGCAGATCGTCTACCGGGGAGCTGTTTTTT

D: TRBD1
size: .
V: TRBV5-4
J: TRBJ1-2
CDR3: CASSLEDRTPYGYTF
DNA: TGTGCCAGCAGCTTGGAGGACAGGACCCCCTATGGCTACACCTTC

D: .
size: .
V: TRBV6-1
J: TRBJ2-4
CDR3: CASKGRGGIKNIQYF
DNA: TGTGCCAGCAAGGGTAGGGGGGGGATCAAAAACATTCAGTACTTC

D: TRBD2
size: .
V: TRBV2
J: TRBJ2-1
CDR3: CASKEGSGSADEQFF
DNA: TGTGCCAGCAAGGAGGGTAGCGGGAGTGCCGATGAGCAGTTCTTC

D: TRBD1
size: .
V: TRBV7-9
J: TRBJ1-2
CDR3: CASSLDRGANYGYTF
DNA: TGTGCCAGCAGCTTAGACAGGGGGGCAAACTATGGCTACACCTTC

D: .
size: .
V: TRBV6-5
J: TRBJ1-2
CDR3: CASSYSGLGKGYTF
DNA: TGTGCCAGCAGTTACTCTGGGCTTGGTAAGGGCTACACCTTC

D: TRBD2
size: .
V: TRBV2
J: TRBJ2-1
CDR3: CASSEGTSGYNEQFF
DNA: TGTGCCAGCAGTGAGGGGACTAGCGGTTACAATGAGCAGTTCTTC

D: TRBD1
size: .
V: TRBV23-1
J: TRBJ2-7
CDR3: CASSVRDRTYEQYF
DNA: TGCGCCAGCAGTGTCCGGGACAGGACATACGAGCAGTACTTC

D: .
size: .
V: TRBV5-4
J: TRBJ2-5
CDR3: CASSLESKETQYF
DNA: TGTGCCAGCAGCTTAGAGTCAAAGGAGACCCAGTACTTC

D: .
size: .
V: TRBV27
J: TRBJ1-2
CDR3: CASSFGPGSNYGYTF
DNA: TGTGCCAGCAGTTTCGGGCCCGGGAGTAACTATGGCTACACCTTC

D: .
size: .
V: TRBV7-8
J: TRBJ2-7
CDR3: CASSENRFSGPTYEQYF
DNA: TGTGCCAGCAGCGAGAACAGATTTAGCGGTCCTACCTACGAGCAGTACTTC

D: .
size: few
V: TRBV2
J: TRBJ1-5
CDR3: CASSVSRYSNQPQHF
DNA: TGTGCCAGCAGTGTATCTAGGTATAGCAATCAGCCCCAGCATTTT

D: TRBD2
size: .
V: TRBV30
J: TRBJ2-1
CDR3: CAWRKLAGGFYEQFF
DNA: TGTGCCTGGAGGAAACTAGCGGGAGGGTTCTATGAGCAGTTCTTC

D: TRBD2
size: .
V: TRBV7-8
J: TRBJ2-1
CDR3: CASSSRRGRASLEQFF
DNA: TGTGCCAGCAGCTCCCGGCGGGGGAGGGCCTCTCTGGAGCAGTTCTTC

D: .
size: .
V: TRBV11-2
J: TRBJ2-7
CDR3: CASSFGSLYEQYF
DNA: TGTGCCAGCAGCTTTGGGAGCCTCTACGAGCAGTACTTC